This is a list of T cell receptor beta chains from one sample in a study of cytomegalovirus exposure and HLA in healthy donors. Profiled with immunoSEQ multiplex PCR; TCRdb holds only in-frame clones, not every one. The sample shows under 150,000 clones, 82% of them seen only once. Sequencing was performed on PBMCs. The receptors derive from a woman between 18 and 30 years old in good health and CMV-seronegative. Each CDR3 is given with its conserved first and last residue. A D gene is named only where the DNA matches it firmly. Only some rows state a clone size, as once, few, many or a class for expanded clones.

j_call d_call v_call clone_size cdr3_aa cdr3_nt
TRBJ1-4 . TRBV5-1 . CASSLEPGDGEKLFF TGCGCCAGCAGCTTGGAACCGGGGGACGGAGAAAAACTGTTTTTT
TRBJ2-6 . TRBV7-2 few CASSPKTGSGANVLTF TGTGCCAGCAGCCCTAAAACTGGCTCTGGGGCCAACGTCCTGACTTTC
TRBJ1-2 TRBD1 TRBV4-3 . CASSQADREGGGYTF TGCGCCAGCAGCCAAGCTGACAGGGAAGGCGGGGGCTACACCTTC
TRBJ2-5 TRBD1 TRBV11-2 . CASTLGQHQETQYF TGTGCCAGCACCCTGGGACAGCATCAAGAGACCCAGTACTTC
TRBJ2-1 TRBD2 TRBV5-1 . CASRGRPREAGENSYNEQFF TGCGCCAGCAGAGGCAGGCCGCGCGAAGCGGGAGAGAACTCCTACAATGAGCAGTTCTTC
TRBJ1-5 TRBD1 TRBV7-2 . CASSRDRTNQPQHF TGTGCCAGCAGCCGGGACAGGACCAATCAGCCCCAGCATTTT
TRBJ2-2 TRBD1 TRBV6-1 . CASSGTLTGSGELFF TGTGCCAGCAGTGGAACCCTGACAGGGTCTGGGGAGCTGTTTTTT
TRBJ1-1 . TRBV5-4 few CASTWGPGMGRGTEAFF TGTGCCAGCACTTGGGGGCCAGGGATGGGAAGGGGCACTGAAGCTTTCTTT
TRBJ1-3 TRBD1 TRBV6-5 . CASSSRTGPIGDTIYF TGTGCCAGCAGTTCAAGGACAGGCCCCATAGGAGACACCATATATTTT
TRBJ1-1 . TRBV15 . CATSIETEAFF TGTGCCACCAGCATCGAGACTGAAGCTTTCTTT
TRBJ2-2 TRBD2 TRBV27 few CATQGDYLRGGELFF TGTGCCACCCAAGGGGACTACCTTCGGGGCGGGGAGCTGTTTTTT
TRBJ2-3 . TRBV2 . CASSAREIGTQYF TGTGCCAGCAGTGCCAGGGAAATAGGTACGCAGTATTTT
TRBJ2-2 . TRBV7-9 . CASSLTGNTGELFF TGTGCCAGCAGCTTAACTGGGAACACCGGGGAGCTGTTTTTT
TRBJ2-1 TRBD1 TRBV11-3 . CASSLTQGTHEQFF TGTGCCAGCAGCTTGACACAGGGGACACATGAGCAGTTCTTC
TRBJ2-3 TRBD1 TRBV19 . CASSSPGTGGDTQYF TGTGCCAGTAGTAGTCCCGGGACAGGGGGCGATACGCAGTATTTT
TRBJ2-2 TRBD2 TRBV5-1 . CASSLTSGTLGAGELFF TGCGCCAGCAGCCTGACTAGCGGAACTCTCGGGGCCGGGGAGCTGTTTTTT
TRBJ1-1 . TRBV2 . CASIMRTATNTEAFF TGTGCCAGCATTATGAGGACAGCCACGAACACTGAAGCTTTCTTT
TRBJ1-2 TRBD1 TRBV7-9 . CASSQGAEGYTF TGTGCCAGCAGTCAGGGGGCTGAGGGCTACACCTTC
TRBJ1-1 . TRBV29-1 . CSVQARGQNTEAFF TGCAGCGTCCAGGCCAGGGGACAGAACACTGAAGCTTTCTTT
TRBJ1-1 TRBD1 TRBV6-6 few CASSFGQGNTEAFF TGTGCCAGCAGTTTCGGACAGGGGAACACTGAAGCTTTCTTT
TRBJ1-3 . TRBV5-1 . CASSLQGSGNTIYF TGCGCCAGCAGCCTTCAGGGGTCTGGAAACACCATATATTTT
TRBJ2-3 . TRBV11-2 . CASSHTDTQYF TGTGCCAGCAGCCACACAGATACGCAGTATTTT